These 12 T cell receptor beta chains were sequenced from one sample in a study of spatial heterogeneity in lung cancer. Time point described: sample taken at primary tumor resection. Sequencing covered unsorted whole RNA taken from tumor, nontumor lung or frozen PBMC. TCRdb processed the 5' RACE reads anew with MiXCR; each CDR3 protein has one entry. The sample lists 8,000 to 9,000 distinct CDR3 sequences; about 4.6% were seen once. Material: PBMCs, obtained at surgery. The receptor source for this set is a male donor with early-stage non-small cell lung cancer.

By share, this clonotype ranks as medium-sized (0.01 to 0.1%). This beta chain represents an off-target read in a library built for alpha chains; its size is of limited meaning. The J gene is TRBJ2-3, the V gene TRBV6-2 or TRBV6-3, with unresolved D. The CDR3 covers 13 residues. Germline V lookup: CDR1 MNHEY, CDR2 SVGEGT. Trimming shortened V by 4 bases and J by 3 bases, and 8 bases separated the two germline ends. CDR3 nucleotide sequence: TGTGCCAGCAGTTTCCAACCGACAGATACGCAGTATTTT. This translates into CASSFQPTDTQYF.

By frequency in the sample, this clonotype is medium-sized. Found in a library prepared for alpha chains, this beta chain is an off-target read, and its abundance has little meaning. This chain links TRBV12-3 or TRBV12-4 with TRBJ2-1; D assignment may be TRBD1 or TRBD2 (5 bases each). The CDR3 loop spans 17 amino acids. V gave up 5 bases and J gave up 5 bases, with 22 bases separating them. In DNA form, the CDR3 reads TGTGCCAGCAGTCCCGATTTCACCGAGGGACCCAACAATGAGCAGTTCTTC. Encoded protein: CASSPDFTEGPNNEQFF.

This clonotype was observed many times. One end of the junction is discordant with germline, which a read error may explain. The library was built for alpha chains, so this beta chain is an off-target read and its size means little. J is TRBJ2-7 and V is TRBV5-5; 10 positions match TRBD1. Germline-derived CDR1 and CDR2 are SGHKS and YYEKEE (reference sequence). This CDR3 spans 13 amino acids. The CDR3 reads CASSLGLEGQGTF. In DNA, the CDR3 is TGTGCCAGCAGCTTGGGGCTGGAGGGACAGGGGACCTTC.

The table lists this clonotype with many counts. This beta chain is off target for a library built for alpha chains, so its abundance means little. This chain uses TRBV5-1 with TRBJ2-7; the D gene is possibly TRBD1 (5 bases). Germline values: CDR1 SGHRS, CDR2 YFSETQ. This CDR3 comprises 15 residues. V lost 4 bases and J 2 bases, leaving 16 bases between the germline ends. The CDR3 loop is CASSLGATQAYEQYF. Written as DNA, the CDR3 is TGCGCCAGCAGCCTTGGGGCAACGCAAGCCTACGAGCAGTACTTC.

Ten or more counts support this clonotype. This beta chain turned up in a library designed for alpha chains; as an off-target read, its abundance says little. The genes are TRBV7-9 and TRBJ2-7, with D tentatively TRBD1 (6 bases). CDR1 is SEHNR and CDR2 is FQNEAQ in the germline V gene (reference sequence). This CDR3 is 14 amino acids long. V was pared by 2 bases and J by 0 bases, with 8 bases between. The CDR3 coding sequence is TGTGCCAGCAGCTTACAGGACAGCTCCTACGAGCAGTACTTC. This translates into CASSLQDSSYEQYF. Complete variable domain (other parts from reference TRBV7-9 and TRBJ2-7): DTGVSQNPRHKITKRGQNVTFRCDPISEHNRLYWYRQTLGQGPEFLTYFQNEAQLEKSRLLSDRFSAERPKGSFSTLEIQRTEQGDSAMYLCASSLQDSSYEQYFGPGTRLTVT.

This clonotype has ten or more counts. The size of this beta chain means little, since it is a stray read in a library made for alpha chains. The V gene is TRBV20-1, the J gene TRBJ1-5, with TRBD1 as a possible D gene (5 bases). The CDR3 covers 12 residues. Germline V gene sequence: CDR1 DFQATT, CDR2 SNEGSKA (reference sequence). Trimming took off 6 bases at V and 6 bases at J, with 12 bases between the two ends. CDR3 loop: CSAHRRGQPQHF. CDR3 nucleotides: TGCAGTGCCCACCGTAGGGGTCAGCCCCAGCATTTT.

This clonotype was seen ten or more times. Within a library made for alpha chains, this beta chain is off target, and its count is uninformative. The chain combines TRBV6-5 with TRBJ1-1; D is unresolved. The CDR3 runs to 14 residues. V lost 8 bases to trimming and J lost 1 base, with 14 bases between them. CDR1 is MNHEY and CDR2 is SVGAGI in the germline V gene. The CDR3 loop is CASQNGVSNTEAFF. In DNA, the CDR3 is TGTGCCAGCCAAAACGGGGTGTCGAACACTGAAGCTTTCTTT.

This clonotype was picked up many times. In a library made to pick up alpha chains, this beta chain is a stray read with a size that means little. The gene calls are TRBV29-1 and TRBJ2-7, with D possibly matching TRBD1 (6 bases). V lost 6 bases and J lost 2, with 20 bases in between. Per the germline V gene, CDR1 is SQVTM and CDR2 is ANQGSEA. The CDR3 is 15 amino acids. Written as DNA, the CDR3 is TGCAGCGTGGTACAGGGTAGCAATTCCGCCTACGAGCAGTACTTC. This encodes CSVVQGSNSAYEQYF.

As for this clonotype: This beta chain was picked up by a library intended for alpha chains and is off target, so its count carries little meaning. The V call is TRBV7-9, the J call TRBJ2-6; D is ambiguous. Trimming stripped 3 bases from V and 0 bases from J, with 6 bases between. Germline V gives CDR1 SEHNR, CDR2 FQNEAQ (reference sequence). The CDR3 totals 15 residues. The CDR3 sequence: CASSLLSSGANVLTF. CDR3 in DNA: TGTGCCAGCAGCTTGTTGAGCTCTGGGGCCAACGTCCTGACTTTC.

This clonotype was counted between two and nine times. This beta chain is an off-target read within a library intended for alpha chains, so its frequency means little. The V gene is TRBV7-9, the J gene TRBJ1-4; D is undetermined. This CDR3 region has 15 residues. V was trimmed by 1 base and J by 5 bases, leaving 11 bases between them. CDR1 SEHNR and CDR2 FQNEAQ come from the germline V gene (reference sequence). DNA for the CDR3: TGTGCCAGCAGCTTAGGGGAACAGAGAAATGAAAAACTGTTTTTT. Residues: CASSLGEQRNEKLFF.

There are many counts of this clonotype. Because the library targeted alpha chains, this beta chain is an off-target read whose size means little. The chain carries TRBV5-1 and TRBJ1-4; perhaps TRBD1 as D (6 bases). The CDR3 is 14 residues long. Trimming took 4 bases from V and 5 from J, leaving 12 bases between them. Germline CDR1 and CDR2: SGHRS and YFSETQ. This CDR3 reads CASSPGQWNEKLFF. For the CDR3, the DNA is TGCGCCAGCAGCCCTGGACAGTGGAATGAAAAACTGTTTTTT.

Comments on this clonotype: For a library built for alpha chains, this beta chain is a stray read; little rests on its size. This sequence joins TRBV5-5 and TRBJ2-5; 11 bases map to TRBD2. With V trimmed by 4 bases and J by 1 base, 9 bases remained unmatched. The CDR3 is 17 amino acids. Germline V gene sequence: CDR1 SGHKS, CDR2 YYEKEE (reference sequence). DNA of the CDR3: TGTGCCAGCAGCACCCCGACTAGCGGGGAACTCCAAGAGACCCAGTACTTC. This sequence encodes CASSTPTSGELQETQYF.